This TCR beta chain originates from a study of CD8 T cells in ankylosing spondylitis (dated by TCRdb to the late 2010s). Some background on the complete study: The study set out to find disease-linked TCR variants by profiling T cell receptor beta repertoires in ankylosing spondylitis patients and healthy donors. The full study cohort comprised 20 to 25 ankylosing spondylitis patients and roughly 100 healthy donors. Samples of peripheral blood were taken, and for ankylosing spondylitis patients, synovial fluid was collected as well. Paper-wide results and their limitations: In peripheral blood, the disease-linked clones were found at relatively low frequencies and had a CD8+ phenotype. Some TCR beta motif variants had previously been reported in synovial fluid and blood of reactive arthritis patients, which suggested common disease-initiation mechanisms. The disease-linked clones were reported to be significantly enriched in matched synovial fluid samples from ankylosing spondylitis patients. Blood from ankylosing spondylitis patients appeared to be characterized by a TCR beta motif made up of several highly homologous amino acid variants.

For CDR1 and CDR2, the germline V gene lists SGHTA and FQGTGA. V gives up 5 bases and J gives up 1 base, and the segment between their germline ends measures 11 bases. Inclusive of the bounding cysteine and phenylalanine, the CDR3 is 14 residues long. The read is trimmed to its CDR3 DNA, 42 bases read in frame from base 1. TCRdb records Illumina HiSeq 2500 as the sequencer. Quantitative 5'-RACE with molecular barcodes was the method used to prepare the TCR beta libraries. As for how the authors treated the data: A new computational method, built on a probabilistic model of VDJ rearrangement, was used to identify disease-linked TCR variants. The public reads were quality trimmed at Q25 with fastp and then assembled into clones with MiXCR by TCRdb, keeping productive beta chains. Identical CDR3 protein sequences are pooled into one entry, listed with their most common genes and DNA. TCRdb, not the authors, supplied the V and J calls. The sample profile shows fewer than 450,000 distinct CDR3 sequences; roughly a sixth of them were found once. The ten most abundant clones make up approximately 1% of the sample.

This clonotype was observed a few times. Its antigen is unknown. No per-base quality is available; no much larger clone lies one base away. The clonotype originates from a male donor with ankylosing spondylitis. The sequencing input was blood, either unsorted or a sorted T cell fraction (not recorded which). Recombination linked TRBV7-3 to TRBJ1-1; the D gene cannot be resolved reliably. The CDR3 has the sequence CASSRSHENTEAFF. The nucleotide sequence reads TGTGCCAGCAGCCGCTCTCACGAGAACACTGAAGCTTTCTTT. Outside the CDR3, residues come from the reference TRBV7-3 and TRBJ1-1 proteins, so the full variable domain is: GAGVSQTPSNKVTEKGKYVELRCDPISGHTALYWYRQSLGQGPEFLIYFQGTGAADDSGLPNDRFFAVRPEGSVSTLKIQRTERGDSAVYLCASSRSHENTEAFFGQGTRLTVV.